The 5 T cell receptor beta chains in this list originate from one sample, sequenced in a study of T cell responses to AZD1222 COVID-19 vaccine. Generated by immunoSEQ multiplex PCR, the TCRdb table keeps only in-frame clones and is missing some. Among 120,000 to 150,000 clones listed, 88% were seen once. Material: peripheral blood, obtained 28 days after the second dose of the MenACWY control vaccine. The source of these receptors is an adult who received the MenACWY meningococcal vaccine as a control.

The chain is built from TRBV2 and TRBJ1-1; unclear D gene. This CDR3 is built from 14 residues. The germline V and J ends were trimmed by 0 bases and 1 base, with 6 bases remaining between them. Germline V gives CDR1 SNHLY, CDR2 FYNNEI. CDR3 bases: TGTGCCAGCAGTGAAGCGCTCTGGAACACTGAAGCTTTCTTT. It codes for CASSEALWNTEAFF.

V and J are TRBV4-3 and TRBJ1-2; perhaps TRBD1 as D (5 bases). Trimming removed 0 bases at V and 4 bases at J, with 18 bases between. The CDR3 runs to 17 residues. Germline V gene data show CDR1 as LGHNA and CDR2 as YSLEER. In DNA, the CDR3 is TGCGCCAGCAGCCAAGATACGGTTTCGGGGGGTGGCTATGGCTACACCTTC. Translated: CASSQDTVSGGGYGYTF.

The V gene is TRBV24-1, the J gene TRBJ1-3; D not resolved. The length of the CDR3 is 15 residues. In germline, CDR1 is KGHDR, CDR2 SFDVKD. V was trimmed by 4 bases and J by 0 bases, leaving 9 bases between them. The CDR3, as DNA: TGTGCCACCAGTGACGGCGGTGGCTCTGGAAACACCATATATTTT. This gives the protein CATSDGGGSGNTIYF.

The V gene is TRBV7-3, the J gene TRBJ1-1; D not certain. V was pared by 4 bases and J by 1 base, with 7 bases between. CDR1 and CDR2 from the germline V gene are SGHTA and FQGTGA. The CDR3 runs to 13 residues. The CDR3 here is CASSYGWNTEAFF. The CDR3 DNA follows: TGTGCCAGCAGCTATGGGTGGAACACTGAAGCTTTCTTT. Combining the CDR3 with reference TRBV7-3 and TRBJ1-1 gives the whole variable domain GAGVSQTPSNKVTEKGKYVELRCDPISGHTALYWYRQSLGQGPEFLIYFQGTGAADDSGLPNDRFFAVRPEGSVSTLKIQRTERGDSAVYLCASSYGWNTEAFFGQGTRLTVV.

The chain uses TRBV6-5 and TRBJ1-2; TRBD1 matches 8 bases. CDR1 MNHEY and CDR2 SVGAGI come from the germline V gene. Losses at the gene ends were 4 bases for V and 0 bases for J; bases not matched to a gene: 7. This CDR3 contains 16 residues. The CDR3 loop reads CASSFGTRGPNYGYTF. CDR3 nucleotides: TGTGCCAGCAGTTTCGGGACCAGGGGGCCTAACTATGGCTACACCTTC.